This T cell receptor beta chain was identified in a study of cytomegalovirus exposure and HLA in healthy donors. PCR was performed using 60 Vbeta and 13 Jbeta primers. Measured with immunoSEQ multiplex PCR; TCRdb has only the in-frame clones, and not every one. In the table there are some 130,000 clones, 75% of which are singletons. CDR3 size: 14 residues. Trimming removed 4 bases at V and 4 bases at J, with 10 bases between. The V gene's germline CDR1 is SNHLY and CDR2 FYNNEI. This clone came up a few times. The chain couples TRBV2 to TRBJ2-2, with unresolved D. Material for sequencing was PBMCs. The sequence came from a man aged 30-40 years in good health and CMV-seronegative. CDR3 loop: CASSASLFTGELFF. The CDR3 nucleotides are TGTGCCAGCAGTGCTAGTCTGTTCACCGGGGAGCTGTTTTTT.